This section outlines one T cell receptor beta chain sequence together with its context. This entry is derived from a study of blood T cell repertoires in COVID-19. The CDR3 has 15 residues. Trimming pared 2 bases from V and 2 bases from J, leaving 15 bases between. The germline V gene encodes CDR1 GTSNPN and CDR2 SVGIG (reference sequence). Seattle enrolled patients during active infection and tracked them longitudinally. Authors' methods: Counts of nucleated cells, estimated from reference gene primer amplification, were obtained. Profiling relied on immunoSEQ multiplex PCR, and the TCRdb table lists in-frame clones only, not all of them. V and J calls and clone size follow that table, whereas D and trimming were derived from the DNA. The table has roughly 340,000 clones, roughly 90% seen once.

The sequence derives from a woman under 40 with COVID-19, enrolled during active disease. The sequencing sample was made of peripheral blood. This rearrangement joins TRBV30 to TRBJ1-1; tentatively, D is TRBD1 (6 bases). The CDR3 DNA sequence: TGTGCCTGGAGTACTATGGGGGCGCCCAACACTGAAGCTTTCTTT. This codes for CAWSTMGAPNTEAFF.